Listed below are T cell receptor beta chains from one sample, sequenced in a study of T cell responses to AZD1222 COVID-19 vaccine. Sequencing used immunoSEQ multiplex PCR; TCRdb keeps in-frame clones, though not all of them. Of more than 95,000 clones in the sample, over 75% were seen once. The material was peripheral blood, obtained on day 0 of AZD1222 vaccination. All receptors derive from an adult in good health. Both conserved end residues are part of each CDR3. The D gene is left open where the match is weak. The listing skips clone size in some rows; elsewhere it reads once, few, many or a size class.

clone_size	v_call	j_call	d_call	cdr3_aa	cdr3_nt
NA	TRBV1	TRBJ2-1	NA	CTSSREGQADRSSYNEQFF	TGCACCAGCAGCCGAGAGGGACAGGCCGATCGAAGCTCCTACAATGAGCAGTTCTTC
few	TRBV6-2/TRBV6-3	TRBJ2-7	NA	CASSRDYEQYF	TGTGCCAGCAGTAGGGACTACGAGCAGTACTTC
NA	TRBV7-6	TRBJ2-5	TRBD2	CASSLGIGLAGAAQQETQYF	TGTGCCAGCAGCTTAGGGATCGGACTAGCGGGGGCCGCCCAACAAGAGACCCAGTACTTC
NA	TRBV12-3/TRBV12-4	TRBJ1-1	TRBD1	CASSITGVGEAFF	TGTGCCAGCAGTATCACAGGGGTGGGTGAAGCTTTCTTT
once	TRBV6-5	TRBJ1-3	TRBD1	CASRRGQGSGNTIYF	TGTGCCAGCAGAAGGGGACAGGGCTCTGGAAACACCATATATTTT
NA	TRBV5-1	TRBJ2-7	NA	CASSLVAGPALGEQYF	TGCGCCAGCAGCTTGGTCGCTGGTCCCGCCCTAGGCGAGCAGTACTTC
NA	TRBV7-9	TRBJ2-1	NA	CASRTKNWTGGGEQFF	TGTGCCAGCAGAACAAAGAACTGGACAGGAGGGGGAGAGCAGTTCTTC
NA	TRBV4-1	TRBJ2-3	NA	CASSQGGRGGLDTQYF	TGCGCCAGCAGCCAAGGTGGCAGGGGAGGCTTGGATACGCAGTATTTT
few	TRBV3-1/TRBV3-2	TRBJ2-2	NA	CASSQGQQWAGELFF	TGTGCCAGCAGCCAAGGTCAACAGTGGGCCGGGGAGCTGTTTTTT
NA	TRBV6-5	TRBJ1-5	NA	CASRGNGEQPQHF	TGTGCCAGCAGGGGGAACGGGGAGCAGCCCCAGCATTTT
NA	TRBV5-5	TRBJ1-2	NA	CASSFRPGVNGYTF	TGTGCCAGCAGCTTCAGGCCGGGGGTGAATGGCTACACCTTC
NA	TRBV2	TRBJ2-5	TRBD2	CASGKTSPQETQYF	TGTGCCAGCGGCAAGACTAGCCCCCAAGAGACCCAGTACTTC
NA	TRBV27	TRBJ2-1	TRBD1	CASSSRPGTGYHNEQFF	TGTGCCAGCAGTTCCCGGCCCGGGACAGGGTACCACAATGAGCAGTTCTTC
NA	TRBV6-2/TRBV6-3	TRBJ1-1	NA	CASSNPPPGSNTEAFF	TGTGCCAGCAGTAACCCCCCCCCAGGGTCGAACACTGAAGCTTTCTTT
NA	TRBV27	TRBJ2-7	NA	CASSLIQGRYEQYF	TGTGCCAGCAGTTTAATTCAGGGACGCTACGAGCAGTACTTC
NA	TRBV6-5	TRBJ2-3	NA	CASSYGIRADTQYF	TGTGCCAGCAGTTACGGGATCAGGGCAGATACGCAGTATTTT
NA	TRBV19	TRBJ2-1	TRBD1	CASRPGQYNEQFF	TGTGCCAGTAGGCCGGGACAGTACAATGAGCAGTTCTTC
NA	TRBV10-3	TRBJ2-1	NA	CAISEYANEQFF	TGTGCCATCAGTGAGTACGCAAATGAGCAGTTCTTC
NA	TRBV28	TRBJ2-1	NA	CASSPLNEQFF	TGTGCCAGCAGTCCTCTCAATGAGCAGTTCTTC
NA	TRBV27	TRBJ2-7	NA	CASSGTGTYEQYF	TGTGCCAGCAGTGGTACAGGAACTTACGAGCAGTACTTC
NA	TRBV3-1/TRBV3-2	TRBJ1-1	NA	CASSQDAWQTEAFF	TGTGCCAGCAGCCAAGATGCGTGGCAGACTGAAGCTTTCTTT
few	TRBV29-1	TRBJ1-1	NA	CSGDLNTEAFF	TGCAGCGGGGATTTGAACACTGAAGCTTTCTTT
NA	TRBV4-1	TRBJ2-7	NA	CASSQVPVSYEQYF	TGCGCCAGCAGCCAAGTCCCGGTATCCTACGAGCAGTACTTC
NA	TRBV5-1	TRBJ2-7	TRBD2	CASSLLAGRGEQYF	TGCGCCAGCAGCCTCTTGGCAGGGAGGGGCGAGCAGTACTTC
few	TRBV4-3	TRBJ1-1	TRBD1	CASSRRTGDTEAFF	TGCGCCAGCAGCCGAAGGACAGGGGACACTGAAGCTTTCTTT
once	TRBV9	TRBJ2-7	NA	CASSADSISYEQYF	TGTGCCAGCAGCGCAGACAGCATATCCTACGAGCAGTACTTC
NA	TRBV5-4	TRBJ2-3	TRBD1	CASSLGQGASTDTQYF	TGTGCCAGCAGCTTGGGGCAGGGGGCCAGCACAGATACGCAGTATTTT
NA	TRBV30	TRBJ2-7	NA	CAWSEDQLLEQYF	TGTGCCTGGAGTGAGGACCAACTCCTGGAGCAGTACTTC
NA	TRBV7-8	TRBJ1-1	TRBD1	CASSSRTGGDTEAFF	TGTGCCAGCAGCTCCAGGACAGGGGGTGACACTGAAGCTTTCTTT
once	TRBV9	TRBJ1-5	TRBD1	CASSPAGGWQPQHF	TGTGCCAGCAGCCCCGCAGGGGGATGGCAGCCCCAGCATTTT
NA	TRBV20-1	TRBJ2-7	NA	CSARDLVEQYF	TGCAGTGCTAGAGATCTAGTCGAGCAGTACTTC
NA	TRBV9	TRBJ2-5	TRBD1	CASSVDRTGEETQYF	TGTGCCAGCAGCGTAGATAGGACAGGGGAAGAGACCCAGTACTTC
NA	TRBV30	TRBJ1-5	NA	CAWSVVQGDQPQHF	TGTGCCTGGAGTGTAGTACAGGGTGATCAGCCCCAGCATTTT
NA	TRBV5-1	TRBJ1-1	NA	CASSLAMDGTEAFF	TGCGCCAGCAGCTTGGCCATGGACGGCACTGAAGCTTTCTTT
NA	TRBV28	TRBJ2-3	NA	CASSLAAITDTQYF	TGTGCCAGCAGTTTGGCAGCTATCACAGATACGCAGTATTTT
few	TRBV4-1	TRBJ1-2	NA	CASKTTRQVNYGYTF	TGCGCCAGCAAAACGACTCGACAGGTGAACTATGGCTACACCTTC
NA	TRBV5-1	TRBJ1-1	TRBD1	CASSLGQGSMNTEAFF	TGCGCCAGCAGCTTGGGACAGGGATCGATGAACACTGAAGCTTTCTTT
NA	TRBV3-1/TRBV3-2	TRBJ2-5	NA	CASSQGPQETQYF	TGTGCCAGCAGCCAAGGCCCCCAAGAGACCCAGTACTTC
NA	TRBV15	TRBJ2-7	NA	CATSRDRGGASYEQYF	TGTGCCACCAGCAGAGATCGGGGCGGGGCCTCCTACGAGCAGTACTTC
once	TRBV7-2	TRBJ2-1	NA	CASRSSSYNEQFF	TGTGCCAGCAGAAGCAGCTCCTACAATGAGCAGTTCTTC